This passage covers 29 T cell receptor beta chains from one sample sequenced in a study of cytomegalovirus exposure and HLA in healthy donors. Using immunoSEQ multiplex PCR, the repertoire was profiled, and TCRdb retains in-frame clones only, with some absent. This table has approximately 150,000 clones, 85% appearing once. Sequenced: PBMCs. These receptors all come from a man aged 30 to 39 in good health and CMV-seropositive.

The gene calls are TRBV4-3 and TRBJ1-5; possibly TRBD1 for D (5 bases). The V gene lost 0 bases and the J gene lost 4 bases, with 13 bases spanning the gap. The CDR3 runs 16 residues. Germline V gene data show CDR1 as LGHNA and CDR2 as YSLEER. CDR3 residues: CASSQDRAGSNQPQHF. In nucleotides, the CDR3 is TGCGCCAGCAGCCAAGATCGGGCAGGGTCAAATCAGCCCCAGCATTTT.

The rearrangement joins TRBV9 to TRBJ2-3; weak D call: TRBD1 (5 bases). The V end was cut by 4 bases, the J end by 4 bases, with 13 bases between. The CDR3 has 14 amino acids. CDR1 and CDR2 from the germline V gene are SGDLS and YYNGEE. Here the CDR3 DNA reads TGTGCCAGCAGCCCTCCAGGGTACCCAGATACGCAGTATTTT. It codes for CASSPPGYPDTQYF.

The chain recombines TRBV5-1 with TRBJ1-5; TRBD1 matches at 7 bases. CDR1 and CDR2 from the germline V gene are SGHRS and YFSETQ. The CDR3 has 14 amino acids. J gave up 7 bases and V 2 bases, and 6 bases lay outside the gene matches. CDR3 loop: CASSFAGGVQPQHF. The DNA of the CDR3 is TGCGCCAGCAGCTTTGCAGGGGGAGTGCAGCCCCAGCATTTT.

This chain connects TRBV19 to TRBJ2-5, with TRBD1 matching 10 bases. V lost 5 bases and J lost 5; bases outside the gene matches: 11. There are 16 residues in the CDR3. Germline V gene lookup returns CDR1 LNHDA and CDR2 SQIVND (reference sequence). Here the CDR3 reads CASSAPDRGAYETQYF. The CDR3 DNA sequence: TGTGCCAGTAGTGCCCCGGACAGGGGGGCTTATGAGACCCAGTACTTC.

This clone was observed once. The genes are TRBV6-1 and TRBJ1-1; D remains ambiguous. This CDR3 spans 15 amino acids. Germline loops: CDR1 MNHNS, CDR2 SASEGT. V dropped 4 bases and J dropped 4 bases, with 16 bases sitting between them. Here the CDR3 DNA reads TGTGCCAGCAGTGGATCGCGTAATGTGGTCACTGAAGCTTTCTTT. Its translation: CASSGSRNVVTEAFF.

The J gene is TRBJ1-5, the V gene TRBV7-6; TRBD1 matches 8 bases. The CDR3 length is 15 residues. CDR1 SGHVS and CDR2 FNYEAQ come from the germline V gene. V lost 4 bases, J lost 4 bases, and 6 bases stayed unmatched. The CDR3 loop is CASSSSGQANQPQHF. CDR3 in DNA: TGTGCCAGCAGCTCTTCGGGACAGGCAAATCAGCCCCAGCATTTT.

V gene TRBV5-1 combines with J gene TRBJ1-1, with unresolved D. The CDR3 is 14 amino acids. In germline, CDR1 is SGHRS, CDR2 YFSETQ. V lost 4 bases to trimming and J lost 1 base, with 11 bases between them. CDR3 amino acids: CASSERAGNTEAFF. CDR3 coding DNA: TGCGCCAGCAGCGAGCGGGCGGGGAACACTGAAGCTTTCTTT.

The genes are TRBV5-1 and TRBJ1-4; 8 bases line up with TRBD1. Germline V gives CDR1 SGHRS, CDR2 YFSETQ. V shed 0 bases, J shed 7 bases, and the junction held 8 bases outside the gene matches. CDR3 length equals 16 residues. Written as DNA, the CDR3 is TGCGCCAGCAGCTTGGATTTAGGACAGGGTGGTGAAAAACTGTTTTTT. Protein product: CASSLDLGQGGEKLFF.

This sequence joins TRBV11-2 and TRBJ2-7, with D perhaps matching TRBD1 (6 bases). Germline CDR1 and CDR2: SGHAT and FQNNGV. The germline V and J ends were trimmed by 3 bases and 4 bases, with 22 bases remaining between them. The CDR3 loop spans 17 amino acids. The CDR3 here is CASSFSSGTFRWYEQYF. DNA of the CDR3: TGTGCCAGCAGCTTTAGCTCCGGGACATTCCGTTGGTACGAGCAGTACTTC.

J is TRBJ1-2 and V is TRBV7-3; a weak D match, TRBD1 (6 bases). CDR3 length: 15 residues. The V gene lost 0 bases and the J gene lost 4 bases, with 12 bases spanning the gap. Germline CDR1 SGHTA, CDR2 FQGTGA. CDR3 residues: CASSLTSGAGYGYTF. The DNA for the CDR3 is TGTGCCAGCAGCTTAACCTCAGGGGCCGGCTATGGCTACACCTTC. The whole variable domain, remainder taken from reference TRBV7-3 and TRBJ1-2, is GAGVSQTPSNKVTEKGKYVELRCDPISGHTALYWYRQSLGQGPEFLIYFQGTGAADDSGLPNDRFFAVRPEGSVSTLKIQRTERGDSAVYLCASSLTSGAGYGYTFGSGTRLTVV.

The genes are TRBV18 and TRBJ2-7, with 7 bases lining up with TRBD1. The CDR3 covers 14 residues. Germline CDR1 and CDR2: KGHSH and LQKENI. The V and J ends lost 3 bases and 5 bases, in that order; junction bases with no gene match: 7. CDR3 protein: CASSPRQGTNEQYF. For the CDR3, the DNA is TGTGCCAGCTCACCGCGACAGGGTACCAACGAGCAGTACTTC.

The chain couples TRBV7-9 to TRBJ2-5, with TRBD2 matching over 7 bases. The germline gives CDR1 SEHNR, CDR2 FQNEAQ (reference sequence). V trimming: 4 bases; J trimming: 1 base; junction bases outside the gene matches: 6. CDR3 length: 15 amino acids. CDR3 sequence: CASSWEGGIQETQYF. The CDR3 nucleotides read TGTGCCAGCAGCTGGGAGGGAGGGATCCAAGAGACCCAGTACTTC.

The rearrangement joins TRBV29-1 to TRBJ1-5; possibly TRBD1 for D (6 bases). This CDR3 has 15 residues. CDR1 and CDR2 from the germline V gene are SQVTM and ANQGSEA. V was trimmed by 4 bases and J by 4 bases, leaving 17 bases between them. In DNA, the CDR3 is TGCAGCGTTGTTGTGGGGGCCACGAGAAATCAGCCCCAGCATTTT. Residues: CSVVVGATRNQPQHF.

The chain recombines TRBV5-4 with TRBJ2-1; 14 bases fit TRBD2. In germline, CDR1 is SGHNT, CDR2 YYREEE (reference sequence). The CDR3 totals 15 residues. V was clipped by 4 bases and J by 5 bases; unmatched bases: 2. DNA of the CDR3: TGTGCCAGCAGCCTGGGACTAGCGGGGGACAATGAGCAGTTCTTC. As protein: CASSLGLAGDNEQFF.

The chain combines TRBV9 with TRBJ2-2; TRBD1 is a possible D gene (5 bases). V shed 0 bases and J shed 7 bases, with 10 bases lying between them. Germline lookup yields CDR1 SGDLS and CDR2 YYNGEE. This CDR3 spans 14 amino acids. CDR3 loop: CASSVGLTGGELFF. DNA for the CDR3: TGTGCCAGCAGCGTAGGATTAACAGGCGGGGAGCTGTTTTTT.

The V and J genes are TRBV9 and TRBJ1-3, with D hard to call. CDR1 and CDR2 from the germline V gene are SGDLS and YYNGEE. V lost 4 bases and J lost 5, with 16 bases in between. The length of the CDR3 is 15 residues. Here the CDR3 reads CASSPRSGSRNTIYF. In nucleotides, the CDR3 is TGTGCCAGCAGCCCCCGGTCGGGGTCAAGAAACACCATATATTTT.

V usage is TRBV15 and J usage is TRBJ2-7; 7 nucleotides line up with TRBD1. Germline trimming cut 0 bases from V and 4 bases from J; bases unmatched to any gene: 0. Germline CDR1 LNHNV, CDR2 YYDKDF (reference sequence). This CDR3 is 13 amino acids long. The CDR3 sequence: CATSREQGYEQYF. As DNA, the CDR3 is TGTGCCACCAGCAGAGAACAGGGGTACGAGCAGTACTTC.

This clone was detected only a few times. V and J are TRBV5-1 and TRBJ1-1, with D uncertain. The CDR3 is made up of 16 amino acids. Germline values: CDR1 SGHRS, CDR2 YFSETQ. The V end lost 2 bases, the J end lost 0 bases, and 14 bases lay between the germline ends. The CDR3 is CASSFSLLSMNTEAFF. As DNA, the CDR3 is TGCGCCAGCAGCTTTTCCTTACTGTCCATGAACACTGAAGCTTTCTTT.

The chain uses TRBV5-1 and TRBJ2-1, with D perhaps TRBD1 (5 bases). The CDR3 is 15 amino acids. Trimming pared 6 bases from V and 5 bases from J, leaving 18 bases between. The germline gives CDR1 SGHRS, CDR2 YFSETQ. CDR3: CASTIRGSINNEQFF. The CDR3 coding sequence is TGCGCCAGCACCATAAGGGGTAGTATTAACAATGAGCAGTTCTTC.

The chain employs TRBV13 and TRBJ2-7; TRBD1 aligns across 9 bases. V shed 1 base and J 9 bases; nucleotides not matched to a gene: 13. CDR1 and CDR2 (germline): PRHDT, FYEKMQ (reference sequence). The length of the CDR3 is 16 residues. The DNA of the CDR3 is TGTGCCAGCAGCTTAGAAGACAGGGGGAACGGGGAGGTGCAGTACTTC. Residues: CASSLEDRGNGEVQYF.

The chain joins TRBV6-5 to TRBJ2-3, with 8 bases fitting TRBD1. CDR1 MNHEY and CDR2 SVGAGI come from the germline V gene. This CDR3 contains 15 residues. The J segment lost 3 bases and the V segment lost 4 bases, leaving 6 bases of the junction unmatched. CDR3: CASSFGRGQTDTQYF. The CDR3 bases are TGTGCCAGCAGTTTTGGCAGGGGGCAGACAGATACGCAGTATTTT.

This clone was detected once. The V and J genes are TRBV9 and TRBJ1-6; TRBD1 matches at 8 bases. Unmatched junction bases numbered 7, after V lost 2 bases and J lost 9 bases. The CDR3 covers 15 residues. Per germline, CDR1 SGDLS and CDR2 YYNGEE. The CDR3 region is CASSVGQGGGSPLHF. The DNA of the CDR3 is TGTGCCAGCAGCGTCGGACAGGGTGGGGGTTCACCCCTCCACTTT.

The chain uses TRBV5-1 and TRBJ2-7; TRBD2 aligns across 10 bases. The CDR3 spans 15 residues. Germline V gene lookup returns CDR1 SGHRS and CDR2 YFSETQ. The junction had 3 bases not matched to a gene; V was cut back by 0 bases and J by 3 bases. CDR3 in amino acids: CASSLGSGGYYEQYF. The CDR3 nucleotides are TGCGCCAGCAGCTTGGGTAGCGGGGGGTACTACGAGCAGTACTTC.

This clone was observed a single time. The chain joins TRBV18 to TRBJ2-3, with 7 nucleotides matching TRBD1. J gave up 4 bases and V 4 bases, and 8 bases lay outside the gene matches. CDR3 length equals 15 residues. Germline CDR1 reads KGHSH; CDR2 reads LQKENI. Here the CDR3 DNA reads TGTGCCAGCTCACAAAACAGGGGTAGCGCAGATACGCAGTATTTT. Its translation is CASSQNRGSADTQYF.

This clone showed up just a few times. The chain joins TRBV7-9 to TRBJ1-2, with 9 bases that match TRBD1. V shed 3 bases and J 2 bases; nucleotides not matched to a gene: 10. This CDR3 is built from 17 residues. Germline V gene data show CDR1 as SEHNR and CDR2 as FQNEAQ (reference sequence). The CDR3 DNA follows: TGTGCCAGCAGCTTGTCGGACAGGGGACCATGGAACTATGGCTACACCTTC. It translates to CASSLSDRGPWNYGYTF.

The chain employs TRBV18 and TRBJ2-2; possible D gene TRBD1, 6 bases. V was cut by 5 bases and J by 4 bases, with 17 bases left in between. This CDR3 contains 16 residues. CDR1 and CDR2 (germline): KGHSH, LQKENI. The CDR3 is CASSKDGGQSTGELFF. DNA of the CDR3: TGTGCCAGCTCAAAGGACGGCGGACAGAGCACCGGGGAGCTGTTTTTT. The full variable domain, its missing parts supplied by reference TRBV18 and TRBJ2-2, is NAGVMQNPRHLVRRRGQEARLRCSPMKGHSHVYWYRQLPEEGLKFMVYLQKENIIDESGMPKERFSAEFPKEGPSILRIQQVVRGDSAAYFCASSKDGGQSTGELFFGEGSRLTVL.

The CDR3 nucleotides read TGTGCCACCCGAGGACAGGGTGGAGCTTTCTTT. Translating gives CATRGQGGAFF. The V and J genes are TRBV2 and TRBJ1-1; 8 bases fit TRBD1. The CDR3 spans 11 residues. V lost 10 bases to trimming and J lost 10 bases; unmatched junction nucleotides: 8. Germline V CDR1 and CDR2: SNHLY, FYNNEI.

The CDR3 DNA sequence: TGCGCCAGCAGCCAAAGAGGCGGGGGGGCTGGGGACGAGCAGTACTTC. Its protein is CASSQRGGGAGDEQYF. This chain uses TRBV4-1 with TRBJ2-7; 9 bases line up with TRBD2. There are 16 residues in the CDR3. V trimming: 2 bases; J trimming: 5 bases; junction bases outside the gene matches: 10. Germline V gives CDR1 MGHRA, CDR2 YSYEKL.

DNA of the CDR3: TGTGCCAGCAGCTTAGCAGGGACGGCTAGCGCCGCCTACGAGCAGTACTTC. Its translation is CASSLAGTASAAYEQYF. V usage is TRBV7-8 and J usage is TRBJ2-7; tentative D call: TRBD2 (6 bases). The CDR3 sequence is 17 residues long. CDR1 is SGHVS, CDR2 FQNEAQ, per germline. Trimming took off 0 bases at V and 2 bases at J, with 17 bases between the two ends.